This T cell receptor (beta chain) was captured by sequencing in a study of PD-L1 blockade in urothelial cancer (dated by TCRdb to the late 2010s). For the study in its entirety: Every patient began therapy at some point between 2013 and 2015 and was given atezolizumab 1,200 mg intravenously every 3 weeks. Nine patients achieved durable clinical benefit and 20 did not. Pretreatment blood TCR-seq was available for nearly 30 patients, at least one posttreatment blood collection was obtained for roughly 25 patients, and tumor TCR-seq was available for roughly 25 patients. Somatic, immune and clinical correlates of response to PD-L1 blockade with atezolizumab in urothelial cancer were the focus of an exploratory multi-omic analysis. Durable clinical benefit was defined as a progression-free survival longer than 6 months, and TCR features were additionally tested against progression-free survival and overall survival. Pretreatment tumor samples and matched peripheral blood, collected serially before and after atezolizumab treatment, underwent TCR sequencing. In the same patients, pretreatment tumors underwent whole exome sequencing and RNA sequencing in addition to TCR sequencing. About 90% of the 29 patients were males with bladder-origin urothelial cancer, and about 60% of the 29 reported a prior smoking history. Blood samples gave a median of about 130,000 T cells and tens of thousands of unique TCRs, with a median clonality of approximately 0.08. Blood samples were analyzed at two time points: 3 weeks after treatment start (second dose) and 6 weeks after treatment start. An ECOG performance status of 0 or 1 was recorded for the patients, and 0 to 3 prior chemotherapy regimens had been received by the patients.

The sample's time point label, decoded: pretreatment peripheral blood. A cohort of 25 to 35 patients with locally advanced or metastatic urothelial carcinoma, treated at Memorial Sloan Kettering on a trial protocol, was included. Peripheral blood mononuclear cells were collected from each patient pretreatment and during treatment, giving between 1 and 8 total time points per patient. The Qiagen DNeasy Blood extraction kit was used to purify genomic DNA from total PBMCs and tumor samples. PBMCs were collected pretreatment and during treatment, and were isolated and stored as previously described. V and J are truncated by 4 bases and 10 bases respectively, leaving an intervening sequence of 14 bases. From the germline V gene (reference sequence), CDR1 is LNHDA and CDR2 is SQIVND. From its cysteine to its phenylalanine, the CDR3 spans 14 amino acids. Just the 42-base CDR3 DNA is kept, in frame starting at base 1.

General conclusions and limits of the study: Greater expansion of tumor-associated TCR clones in peripheral blood 3 weeks after the start of treatment was observed in patients with durable benefit (n of about 21, p = 0.022). Improved progression-free and overall survival was associated with having pretreatment peripheral blood TCR clonality below the median. Because the sample size was small (n of about 31) and many of the analyses were exploratory, the results are meant to be hypothesis-generating.

Synthetic TCR analog templates were spiked into each PCR so that absolute template abundance could be estimated from read counts. TCRbeta CDR3 regions were amplified from genomic DNA with bias-controlled V and J gene primers using the immunoSEQ assay. Sequencing of rearranged TCRbeta segments was performed at approximately 20X coverage. As for how the authors treated the data: Sequencing errors were corrected by clustering, and CDR3s were annotated against IMGT so that V, D and J genes could be assigned. Downstream analyses used only productive TCRbeta rearrangements, leaving out any out-of-frame or stop-codon sequences. Clonality was calculated as one minus the Shannon entropy normalized by the log of the number of unique productive sequences. Clones differing between time points or between blood and tumor were identified using Fisher's exact test with Benjamini-Hochberg correction, with an adjusted p below 0.01 applied as the threshold. Sourced from immuneACCESS, this table was stored by TCRdb with only in-frame sequences that have V and J called. A share of the clones is absent; for the studies checked, an unresolved V gene accounts for under half, and the remainder has no known explanation. D and trimming come from the DNA, and the V and J calls and clone size come from that table. Present in this sample are about 16,000 clones, about nine tenths of which were seen just once. The ten largest clones take up roughly 13% of the sample.

About this clone itself: Its antigen specificity is not known. Base qualities are not at hand, and no much larger clone is one base apart.

Here the chain combines TRBV19 and TRBJ1-6; the D gene is perhaps TRBD1, on 6 matching bases. This TCR was recovered from a man between 65 and 85 years old with urothelial cancer. The material was PBMCs, obtained around atezolizumab (anti-PD-L1) treatment. The bases read TGTGCCAGTAGTACCTTGGACAGAGTATCACCCCTCCACTTT. This codes for CASSTLDRVSPLHF.